Below are 11 T cell receptor beta chains sequenced from a single sample in a study of early T cells in non-severe SARS-CoV-2 infection. TCRdb redid the calling of the 5' RACE reads with MiXCR, one entry per CDR3 protein. The table includes fewer than 55,000 distinct CDR3 sequences, approximately 10% detected once. Sample: whole blood. The receptor set was obtained from an adult who was a healthcare worker with PCR-confirmed SARS-CoV-2 infection or an uninfected control (not recorded which).

This clonotype has a count of ten or more. The gene calls are TRBV2 and TRBJ1-1, with 7 bases lining up with TRBD1. The length of the CDR3 is 14 residues. The germline V gene has CDR1 SNHLY and CDR2 FYNNEI. J gave up 4 bases and V 6 bases, and 8 bases lay outside the gene matches. The CDR3 here is CASREGASGTEAFF. CDR3 nucleotide sequence: TGTGCCAGCAGAGAGGGGGCATCGGGCACTGAAGCTTTCTTT. The whole variable domain, filled in from reference TRBV2 and TRBJ1-1, reads EPEVTQTPSHQVTQMGQEVILRCVPISNHLYFYWYRQILGQKVEFLVSFYNNEISEKSEIFDDQFSVERPDGSNFTLKIRSTKLEDSAMYFCASREGASGTEAFFGQGTRLTVV.

The rearrangement links TRBV7-2 to TRBJ2-1; D call uncertain. The CDR3 spans 14 residues. Per the germline V gene, CDR1 is SGHTA and CDR2 is FQGNSA. Trimming shortened V by 5 bases and J by 6 bases, and 14 bases separated the two germline ends. CDR3 nucleotide sequence: TGTGCCAGCAGCGCCCTCAGCCCCCCCAATGAGCAGTTCTTC. Residues: CASSALSPPNEQFF. Drawing the rest from reference TRBV7-2 and TRBJ2-1, the complete variable domain is GAGVSQSPSNKVTEKGKDVELRCDPISGHTALYWYRQSLGQGLEFLIYFQGNSAPDKSGLPSDRFSAERTGGSVSTLTIQRTQQEDSAVYLCASSALSPPNEQFFGPGTRLTVL.

In its sample, this clonotype was seen a few times. V usage is TRBV18 and J usage is TRBJ2-3, with unresolved D. Germline V gene sequence: CDR1 KGHSH, CDR2 LQKENI. The CDR3 is 14 amino acids. V lost 10 bases, J lost 4 bases, and 18 bases lay in between. The CDR3 DNA sequence: TGTGCCACCTCTGAATTTCGGGCGGCAGATACGCAGTATTTT. Protein: CATSEFRAADTQYF.

CDR3: CASSSGHQETQYF. In DNA form, the CDR3 reads TGTGCCAGCAGCTCGGGACACCAAGAGACCCAGTACTTC. The chain is built from TRBV7-2 and TRBJ2-5; D may be TRBD1 or TRBD2 (5 bases each). Trimming left V 4 bases short and J 0 bases short, with 6 bases between. The CDR3 contains 13 residues. Per the germline V gene, CDR1 is SGHTA and CDR2 is FQGNSA.

This clonotype has just a few counts. The genes are TRBV9 and TRBJ2-7; 9 bases align to TRBD1. There are 17 residues in the CDR3. The V gene's germline CDR1 is SGDLS and CDR2 YYNGEE. Trimming took 0 bases from V and 1 from J; bases not matched to a gene: 8. Here the CDR3 DNA reads TGTGCCAGCAGCGTAGGTCGGACAGGGGATTTTTCCTACGAGCAGTACTTC. Protein sequence: CASSVGRTGDFSYEQYF.

This clonotype has just a few counts. V gene TRBV12-3 or TRBV12-4 combines with J gene TRBJ1-1; perhaps TRBD1 as D (5 bases). This CDR3 has 12 residues. Trimming removed 2 bases at V and 13 bases at J, with 14 bases between. The CDR3 region has the DNA TGTGCCAGCAGTTTATTCGGGGCCAAGGATTTCTTT. This encodes CASSLFGAKDFF.

The CDR3 spells CSAPGGLEQFF. DNA of the CDR3: TGCAGTGCTCCCGGTGGACTTGAGCAGTTCTTC. The rearrangement joins TRBV20-1 to TRBJ2-1, with D possibly being TRBD2 (5 bases). The V gene lost 5 bases and the J gene lost 9 bases, with 11 bases spanning the gap. From germline, CDR1 is DFQATT and CDR2 SNEGSKA (reference sequence). This CDR3 region has 11 residues.

The V gene is TRBV7-8, the J gene TRBJ2-1; tentatively, D is TRBD1 or TRBD2 (5 bases each). V was trimmed by 5 bases and J by 14 bases, leaving 19 bases between them. There are 13 residues in the CDR3. CDR1 SGHVS and CDR2 FQNEAQ come from the germline V gene. The CDR3 reads CASSPDGTSREFF. CDR3 coding DNA: TGTGCCAGCAGCCCAGACGGGACCTCTCGTGAGTTCTTC.

This clonotype was observed at least ten times. This chain links TRBV28 with TRBJ2-1, with D unclear. The ends were cut back, 6 bases at V and 6 bases at J, with 6 bases in the middle. CDR1 and CDR2 (germline): MDHEN, SYDVKM. This CDR3 contains 11 residues. The CDR3: CASSRINEQFF. The DNA for the CDR3 is TGTGCCAGCAGCCGAATCAATGAGCAGTTCTTC.

This clonotype has a handful of counts. The rearrangement links TRBV4-3 to TRBJ2-3, with 10 bases aligning to TRBD2. The V and J ends lost 1 base and 0 bases, in that order; junction bases with no gene match: 1. Germline values: CDR1 LGHNA, CDR2 YSLEER. The CDR3 totals 16 residues. The CDR3 reads CASSQGTSGSTDTQYF. CDR3 in DNA: TGCGCCAGCAGCCAAGGGACTAGCGGAAGCACAGATACGCAGTATTTT.

This clonotype was counted many times. The gene calls are TRBV29-1 and TRBJ2-3, with 10 bases identical to TRBD2. Per germline, CDR1 SQVTM and CDR2 ANQGSEA. CDR3 length: 18 residues. V lost 7 bases and J lost 2; bases outside the gene matches: 18. The CDR3 loop is CSAEGSPTSGLTTDTQYF. The CDR3 nucleotides are TGCAGCGCTGAGGGGTCCCCGACTAGCGGGCTAACCACAGATACGCAGTATTTT.